The T cell receptor (beta chain) under discussion was sequenced for a study of cytomegalovirus exposure and HLA in healthy donors. Study information: One earlier analysis, a look at roughly 180 million T cells, found some 100 million unique TCR beta sequences.

Points from the study as a whole: About 90% or about 30% of the time was how often most TCR beta V segments were productive, according to an earlier analysis.

Note on this clone: What it binds is not known.

With 10 bases removed from V and 0 bases from J, the gap between germline ends came to 17 bases. The CDR3 contains 15 residues. From germline, CDR1 is MDHEN and CDR2 SYDVKM. Researchers ran the PCR with 60 Vbeta and 13 Jbeta primers. Repertoires were generated with immunoSEQ multiplex PCR, while TCRdb's copy carries only in-frame clones and drops some. This table has fewer than 150,000 clones, under 80% appearing once. Specimen: PBMCs. This receptor was obtained from a woman aged 45 to 65 in good health and CMV-seropositive. V gene TRBV28 combines with J gene TRBJ2-3; perhaps TRBD2 as D (6 bases). The CDR3 spells CAITGSGTSTDTQYF. DNA for the CDR3: TGTGCCATCACCGGATCGGGGACTAGCACAGATACGCAGTATTTT.